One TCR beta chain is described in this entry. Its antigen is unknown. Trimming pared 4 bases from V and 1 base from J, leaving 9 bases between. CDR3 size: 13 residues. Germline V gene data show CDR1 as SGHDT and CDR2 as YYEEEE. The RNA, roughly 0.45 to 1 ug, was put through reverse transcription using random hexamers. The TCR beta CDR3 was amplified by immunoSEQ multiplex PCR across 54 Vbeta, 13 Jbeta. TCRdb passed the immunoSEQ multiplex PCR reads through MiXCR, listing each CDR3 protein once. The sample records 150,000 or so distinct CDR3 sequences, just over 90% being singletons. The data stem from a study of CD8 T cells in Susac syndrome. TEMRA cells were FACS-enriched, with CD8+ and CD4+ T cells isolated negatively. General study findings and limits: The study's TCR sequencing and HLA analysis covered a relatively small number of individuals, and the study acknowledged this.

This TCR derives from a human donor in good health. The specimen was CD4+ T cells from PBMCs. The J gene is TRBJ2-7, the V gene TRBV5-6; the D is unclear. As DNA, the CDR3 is TGTGCCAGCAGCAATCCCTATTCCTACGAGCAGTACTTC. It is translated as CASSNPYSYEQYF.